The clone carrying this T cell receptor (beta chain) was observed a single time. Assay: immunoSEQ multiplex PCR; the TCRdb copy retains only in-frame clones and omits some. The sample has some 11,000 clones; around nine tenths are singletons. V was cut by 2 bases and J by 7 bases, with 8 bases left in between. The CDR3 consists of 12 residues. Germline V gene sequence: CDR1 KGHSH, CDR2 LQKENI. This record belongs to a study of T cell changes during pregnancy in multiple sclerosis. This sequence originates from a female donor in good health, enrolled as a control in a pregnancy study. The chain links TRBV18 to TRBJ1-1; no clear D. The sequencing here drew on CD8+ T cells from peripheral blood mononuclear cells, taken in the first trimester of pregnancy. CDR3 sequence reads: CASSPSAGEAFF. CDR3 bases: TGTGCCAGCTCACCATCGGCAGGTGAAGCTTTCTTT.